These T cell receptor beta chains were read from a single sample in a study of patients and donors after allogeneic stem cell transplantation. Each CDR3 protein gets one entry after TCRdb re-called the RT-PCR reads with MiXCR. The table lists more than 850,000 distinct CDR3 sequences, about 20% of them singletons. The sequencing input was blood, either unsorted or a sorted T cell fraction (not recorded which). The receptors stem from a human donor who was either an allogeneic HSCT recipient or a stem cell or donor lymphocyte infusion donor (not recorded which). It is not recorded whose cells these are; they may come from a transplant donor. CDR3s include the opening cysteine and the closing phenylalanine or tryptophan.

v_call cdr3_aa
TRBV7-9 CASSPTTGRENEQFF
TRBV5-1 CASSLGQVGSYEQYF
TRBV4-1 CASSQGGGGRDEKLFF
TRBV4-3 CASSQGQVNEKLFF
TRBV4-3 CASSQGVSGSDTQYF
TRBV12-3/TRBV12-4 CASSLIPTPSGANVLTF
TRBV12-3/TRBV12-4 CAWAGGAKNIQYF
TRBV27 CASKATNEKLFF
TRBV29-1 CSVSDRAWDGYTF
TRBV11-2 CASSSGLAGGRPGELFF
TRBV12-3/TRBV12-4 CASSFLLKGTGELFF